A selection of T cell receptor beta chains follows, all from one sample in a study of blood T cells in healthy people across ages. TCRdb recomputed calls from the 5' RACE reads with MiXCR, one row per CDR3 protein. This table holds about 640,000 distinct CDR3 sequences, approximately 30% found once. The sequenced material came from blood. The receptors stem from a woman over 75 in good health. CDR3s leave out the opening cysteine and the closing phenylalanine or tryptophan.

V	J	CDR3
TRBV10-3	TRBJ2-7	AISAGQGLGEQY
TRBV20-1	TRBJ1-4	SARDASRVEKLF
TRBV5-1	TRBJ2-5	ASSPSGVETQY
TRBV24-1	TRBJ2-5	AASDFRTGRETQY
TRBV29-1	TRBJ1-1	STYRRGAITEAF
TRBV7-2	TRBJ2-7	AIRGGDEQY
TRBV6-2/TRBV6-3	TRBJ2-5	ASSPLGREADQY
TRBV7-2	TRBJ2-7	ASSPRTRSDEQY
TRBV12-3/TRBV12-4	TRBJ2-2	ASSPRSPGELF
TRBV20-1	TRBJ2-7	SAGSGVFSYEQY
TRBV7-6	TRBJ2-7	ASSGRTGSEQY
TRBV19	TRBJ1-5	ASNREGSGNQPQH
TRBV15	TRBJ2-7	ATSRYSGRASYEQY
TRBV3-1	TRBJ1-1	ASSQSGLLHTEAF
TRBV28	TRBJ1-1	ASSAFRGKNTEAF
TRBV7-3	TRBJ2-3	ASSLRPLAGGMSSTDTQY
TRBV6-1	TRBJ2-5	ASSERRQGRTY
TRBV5-1	TRBJ2-3	ASSSLAGDITDTQY
TRBV10-3	TRBJ1-1	APERGEGGPVGTEAF
TRBV5-5	TRBJ1-1	ASSLATGTNTEAF
TRBV3-1	TRBJ2-7	ASSPGQALYEQY
TRBV28	TRBJ1-5	ASQGYQPQH
TRBV20-1	TRBJ1-1	SATRVEAF
TRBV30	TRBJ2-1	AWSATSGAYNEQF
TRBV2	TRBJ1-4	ASRAGGVREKLF
TRBV20-1	TRBJ2-3	SGVFSSGGASTDTQY
TRBV20-1	TRBJ1-1	SARVSGQSNTEAF
TRBV7-2	TRBJ2-1	ASSLQDNEQF
TRBV12-3/TRBV12-4	TRBJ2-3	ASSLALGQGETDTQY
TRBV5-6	TRBJ2-5	ASSPDRARGETQY
TRBV4-1	TRBJ1-2	ASSPRDRNVYGYT
TRBV28	TRBJ1-5	ASRRRGTESNQPQH
TRBV18	TRBJ1-1	ASSPGADRGTEAF
TRBV10-3	TRBJ2-1	AISEPYQGSYNEQF
TRBV29-1	TRBJ2-1	SVTGLYNEQF
TRBV6-5	TRBJ1-5	ASSLGQGSQPQH
TRBV5-6	TRBJ2-1	ASSLGGNHNEQF